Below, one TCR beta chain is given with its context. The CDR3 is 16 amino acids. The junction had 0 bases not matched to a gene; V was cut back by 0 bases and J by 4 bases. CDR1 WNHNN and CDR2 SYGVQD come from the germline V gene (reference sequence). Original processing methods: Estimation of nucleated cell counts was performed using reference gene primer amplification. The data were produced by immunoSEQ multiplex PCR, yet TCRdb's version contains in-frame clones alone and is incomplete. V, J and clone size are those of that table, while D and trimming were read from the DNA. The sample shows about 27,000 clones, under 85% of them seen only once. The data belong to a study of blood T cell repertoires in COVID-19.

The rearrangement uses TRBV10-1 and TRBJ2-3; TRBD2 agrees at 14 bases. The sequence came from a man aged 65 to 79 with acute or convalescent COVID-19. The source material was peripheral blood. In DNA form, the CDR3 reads TGCGCCAGCAGTGAGTCGACTAGCGGGGGGGCAGATACGCAGTATTTT. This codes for CASSESTSGGADTQYF.